The sequence of this T cell receptor beta chain was determined in a study of blood T cell repertoires in COVID-19. Study details: Whether acute or convalescent, the COVID-19 samples came from the United States, Italy and Spain.

Sequencing used immunoSEQ multiplex PCR; TCRdb keeps in-frame clones, though not all of them. The sample consists of about 150,000 clones, 80% to 90% of them appearing once. Sequenced input: peripheral blood. The sequence was obtained from a woman aged 40 to 49 with acute or convalescent COVID-19.

DNA of the CDR3: TGCGCCAGCAGGCAGGGAGGTGGCTACACCTTC. It encodes CASRQGGGYTF. V gene TRBV5-1 combines with J gene TRBJ1-2; D possibly corresponds to TRBD1 (5 bases). Germline V lookup: CDR1 SGHRS, CDR2 YFSETQ. This CDR3 region has 11 residues. With 5 bases removed from V and 7 bases from J, the gap between germline ends came to 9 bases.